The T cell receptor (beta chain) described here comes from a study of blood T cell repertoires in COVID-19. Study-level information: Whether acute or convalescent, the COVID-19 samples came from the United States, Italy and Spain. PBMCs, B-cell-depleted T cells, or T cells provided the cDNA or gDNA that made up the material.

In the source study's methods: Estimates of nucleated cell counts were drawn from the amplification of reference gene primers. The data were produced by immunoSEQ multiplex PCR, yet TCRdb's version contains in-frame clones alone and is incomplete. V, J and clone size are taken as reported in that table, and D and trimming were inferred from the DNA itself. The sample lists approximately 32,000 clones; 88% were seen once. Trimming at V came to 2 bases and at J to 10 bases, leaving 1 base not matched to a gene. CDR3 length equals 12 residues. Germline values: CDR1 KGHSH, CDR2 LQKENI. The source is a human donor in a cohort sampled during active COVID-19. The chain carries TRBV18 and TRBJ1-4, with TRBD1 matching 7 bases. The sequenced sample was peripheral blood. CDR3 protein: CASSPAGGKLFF. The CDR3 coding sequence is TGTGCCAGCTCACCAGCAGGGGGAAAACTGTTTTTT.